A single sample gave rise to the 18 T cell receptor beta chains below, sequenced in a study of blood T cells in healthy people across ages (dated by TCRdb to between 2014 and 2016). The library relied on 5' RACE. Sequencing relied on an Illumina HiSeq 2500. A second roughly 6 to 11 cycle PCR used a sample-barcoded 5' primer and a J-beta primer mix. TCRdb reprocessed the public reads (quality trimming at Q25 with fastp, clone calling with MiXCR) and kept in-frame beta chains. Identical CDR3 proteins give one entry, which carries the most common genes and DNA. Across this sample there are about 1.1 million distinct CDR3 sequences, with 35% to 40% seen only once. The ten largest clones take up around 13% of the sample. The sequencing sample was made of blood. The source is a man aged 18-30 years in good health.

In nucleotides, the CDR3 is TGCGCCAGCAGCCAAGTTTATTCACCCCTCCACTTT. Translated: CASSQVYSPLHF. V usage is TRBV4-1 and J usage is TRBJ1-6; D remains unclear. This CDR3 has 12 amino acids. Germline CDR1 is MGHRA and CDR2 is YSYEKL. Trimming took 1 base from V and 8 from J, leaving 3 bases between them.

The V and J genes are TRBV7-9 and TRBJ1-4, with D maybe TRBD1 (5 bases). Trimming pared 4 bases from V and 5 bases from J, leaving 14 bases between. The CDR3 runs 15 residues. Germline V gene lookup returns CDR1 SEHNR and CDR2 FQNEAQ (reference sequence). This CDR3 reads CASSSRGMGNEKLFF. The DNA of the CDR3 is TGTGCCAGCAGCTCGCGGGGGATGGGGAATGAAAAACTGTTTTTT.

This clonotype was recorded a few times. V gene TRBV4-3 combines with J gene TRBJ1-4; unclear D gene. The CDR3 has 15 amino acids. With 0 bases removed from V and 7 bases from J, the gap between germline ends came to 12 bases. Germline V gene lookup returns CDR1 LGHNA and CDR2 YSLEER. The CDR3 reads CASSQDLGGREKLFF. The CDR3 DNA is TGCGCCAGCAGCCAAGATCTGGGAGGGCGTGAAAAACTGTTTTTT.

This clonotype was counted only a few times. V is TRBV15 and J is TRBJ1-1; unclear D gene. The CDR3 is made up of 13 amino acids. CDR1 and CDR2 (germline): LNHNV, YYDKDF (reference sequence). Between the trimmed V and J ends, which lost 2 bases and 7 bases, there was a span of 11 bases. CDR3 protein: CATSRNEFFEAFF. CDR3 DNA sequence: TGTGCCACCAGCAGAAATGAGTTTTTTGAAGCTTTCTTT.

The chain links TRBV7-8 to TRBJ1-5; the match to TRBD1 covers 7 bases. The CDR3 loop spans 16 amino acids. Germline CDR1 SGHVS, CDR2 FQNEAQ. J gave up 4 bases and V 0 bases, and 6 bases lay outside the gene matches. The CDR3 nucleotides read TGTGCCAGCAGCTTAGCCGGGGACAGCGCAAATCAGCCCCAGCATTTT. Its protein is CASSLAGDSANQPQHF.

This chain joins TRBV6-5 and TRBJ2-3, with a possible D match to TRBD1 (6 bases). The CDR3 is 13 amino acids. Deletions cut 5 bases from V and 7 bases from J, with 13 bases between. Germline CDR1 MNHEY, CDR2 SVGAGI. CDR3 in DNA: TGTGCCAGCAGTCCGACAGGTGATCATACGCAGTATTTT. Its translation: CASSPTGDHTQYF.

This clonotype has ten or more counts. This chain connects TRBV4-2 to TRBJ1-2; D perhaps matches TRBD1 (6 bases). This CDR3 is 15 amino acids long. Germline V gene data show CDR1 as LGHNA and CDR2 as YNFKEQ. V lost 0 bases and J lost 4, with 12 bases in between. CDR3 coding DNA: TGTGCCAGCAGCCAAGATCCCGCCAGGGGCTATGGCTACACCTTC. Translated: CASSQDPARGYGYTF.

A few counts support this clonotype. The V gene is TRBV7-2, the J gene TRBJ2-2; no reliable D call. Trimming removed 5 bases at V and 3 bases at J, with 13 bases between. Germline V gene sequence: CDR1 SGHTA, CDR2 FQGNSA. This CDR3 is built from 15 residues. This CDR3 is CASSKRQAYTGELFF. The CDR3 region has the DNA TGTGCCAGCAGCAAAAGACAAGCTTACACCGGGGAGCTGTTTTTT.

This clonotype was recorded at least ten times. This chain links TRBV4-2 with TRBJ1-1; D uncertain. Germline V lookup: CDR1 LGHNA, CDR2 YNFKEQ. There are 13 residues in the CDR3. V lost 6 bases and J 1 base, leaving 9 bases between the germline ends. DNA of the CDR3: TGTGCCAGCAGTACCCGGCAGAACACTGAAGCTTTCTTT. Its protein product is CASSTRQNTEAFF.

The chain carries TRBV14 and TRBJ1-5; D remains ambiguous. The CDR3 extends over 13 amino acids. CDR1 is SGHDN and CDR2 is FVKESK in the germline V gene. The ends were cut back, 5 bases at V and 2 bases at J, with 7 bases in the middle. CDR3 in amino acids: CASSEHGNQPQHF. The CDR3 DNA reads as TGTGCCAGCAGCGAACACGGCAATCAGCCCCAGCATTTT.

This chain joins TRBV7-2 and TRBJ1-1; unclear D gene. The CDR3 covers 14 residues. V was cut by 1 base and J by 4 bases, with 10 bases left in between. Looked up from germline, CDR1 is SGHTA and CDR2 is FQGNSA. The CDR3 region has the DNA TGTGCCAGCAGCTTAGAATTGTGGATCACTGAAGCTTTCTTT. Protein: CASSLELWITEAFF.

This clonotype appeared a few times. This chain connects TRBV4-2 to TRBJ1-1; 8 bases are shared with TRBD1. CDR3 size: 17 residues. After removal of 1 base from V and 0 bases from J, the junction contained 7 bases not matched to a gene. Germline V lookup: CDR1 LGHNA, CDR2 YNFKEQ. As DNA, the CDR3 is TGTGCCAGCAGCCAAGGACAGGGGCCTCCTATGAACACTGAAGCTTTCTTT. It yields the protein CASSQGQGPPMNTEAFF.

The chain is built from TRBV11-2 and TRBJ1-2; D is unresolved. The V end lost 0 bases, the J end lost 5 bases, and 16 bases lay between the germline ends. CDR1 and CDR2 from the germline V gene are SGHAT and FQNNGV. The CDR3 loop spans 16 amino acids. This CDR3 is CASSLDRAVTAYGYTF. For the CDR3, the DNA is TGTGCCAGCAGCTTAGATCGGGCAGTCACCGCGTATGGCTACACCTTC.

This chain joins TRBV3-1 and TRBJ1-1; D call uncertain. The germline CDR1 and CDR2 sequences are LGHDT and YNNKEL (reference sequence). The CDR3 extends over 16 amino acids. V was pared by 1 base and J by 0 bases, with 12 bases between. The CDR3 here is CASSQGQDLMNTEAFF. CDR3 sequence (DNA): TGTGCCAGCAGCCAAGGCCAGGACCTCATGAACACTGAAGCTTTCTTT. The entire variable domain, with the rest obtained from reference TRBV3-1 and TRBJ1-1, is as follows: DTAVSQTPKYLVTQMGNDKSIKCEQNLGHDTMYWYKQDSKKFLKIMFSYNNKELIINETVPNRFSPKSPDKAHLNLHINSLELGDSAVYFCASSQGQDLMNTEAFFGQGTRLTVV.

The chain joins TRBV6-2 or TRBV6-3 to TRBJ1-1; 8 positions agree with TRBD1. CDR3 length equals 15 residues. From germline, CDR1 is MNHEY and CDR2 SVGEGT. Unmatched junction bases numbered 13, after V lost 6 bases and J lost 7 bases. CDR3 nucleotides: TGTGCCAGCAGCAGGGAGGACAGGGATGGAGGTGAAGCTTTCTTT. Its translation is CASSREDRDGGEAFF.

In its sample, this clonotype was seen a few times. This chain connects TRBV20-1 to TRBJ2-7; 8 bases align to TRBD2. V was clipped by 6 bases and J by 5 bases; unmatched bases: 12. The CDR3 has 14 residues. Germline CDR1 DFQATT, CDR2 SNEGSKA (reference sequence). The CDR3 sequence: CSAATSAGINEQYF. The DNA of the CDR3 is TGCAGTGCGGCGACTAGCGCCGGTATCAACGAGCAGTACTTC.

The CDR3 coding sequence is TGTGCCAGCAGCCGAGATAAGGACAGGGGTCAGTTCTTC. Protein: CASSRDKDRGQFF. The rearrangement uses TRBV3-1 and TRBJ2-1; 9 bases are shared with TRBD1. V trimming: 4 bases; J trimming: 13 bases; junction bases outside the gene matches: 8. Germline lookup yields CDR1 LGHDT and CDR2 YNNKEL (reference sequence). CDR3 length equals 13 residues.

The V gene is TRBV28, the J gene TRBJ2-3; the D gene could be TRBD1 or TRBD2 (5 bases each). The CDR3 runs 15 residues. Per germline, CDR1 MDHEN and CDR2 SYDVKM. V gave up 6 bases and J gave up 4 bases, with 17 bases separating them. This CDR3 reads CASRLGGVESDTQYF. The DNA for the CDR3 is TGTGCCAGCAGACTTGGGGGTGTCGAGTCAGATACGCAGTATTTT.